This TCR beta chain was recovered during a study of cytomegalovirus exposure and HLA in healthy donors. Background on the study: Falling in the Caucasian-associated ancestry cluster were 81% of about 400 genotyped donors. General observations from the study: At a 0.05 false discovery rate, a later analysis found about 17,000 TCR beta sequences to be associated with HLA alleles. The records held CMV serostatus as the only immune exposure information. Most sequenced TCRs were rare (though some public TCRs occurred in many donors).

60 Vbeta and 13 Jbeta primers were used in PCR. Profiled with immunoSEQ multiplex PCR; TCRdb holds only in-frame clones, not every one. The table has roughly 89,000 clones, 65% to 80% seen once. This CDR3 comprises 15 residues. V dropped 0 bases and J dropped 7; count of bases not matched to a gene: 5. Germline CDR1 SGDLS, CDR2 YYNGEE. Note on this clone: Its antigen is as yet unknown.

This TCR came from a man younger than 45 in good health and CMV-seropositive. The rearrangement joins TRBV9 to TRBJ2-1, with 9 bases that match TRBD2. What was sequenced was PBMCs. CDR3 residues: CASSVGGGAGNEQFF. The CDR3 nucleotides read TGTGCCAGCAGCGTAGGCGGGGGGGCCGGTAATGAGCAGTTCTTC.